Listed below are T cell receptor beta chains from one sample, sequenced in a study of blood T cell repertoires in COVID-19. This table comes from immunoSEQ multiplex PCR, and its TCRdb copy is limited to in-frame clones, with some not included. The sample shows 350,000 or so clones, about 91% of them seen only once. Sequences were obtained from peripheral blood. The origin of the receptors is a young woman with COVID-19, enrolled during active disease. Both conserved end residues are part of each CDR3. The D gene is left open where the match is weak. Some rows have no size entry. The others give once, few or many, or a class for an expanded clone.

clone size: NA
V gene: TRBV4-1
J gene: TRBJ2-3
D gene: TRBD1
CDR3 protein: CASSLRDRVTDTQYF
CDR3 DNA: TGCGCCAGCAGCCTCCGGGACAGGGTCACAGATACGCAGTATTTT

clone size: once
V gene: TRBV5-1
J gene: TRBJ1-1
D gene: NA
CDR3 protein: CASNGEESTEAFF
CDR3 DNA: TGCGCCAGCAATGGTGAGGAGAGCACTGAAGCTTTCTTT

clone size: NA
V gene: TRBV27
J gene: TRBJ2-5
D gene: NA
CDR3 protein: CASSLVAGAKETQYF
CDR3 DNA: TGTGCCAGCAGTTTAGTTGCGGGGGCTAAAGAGACCCAGTACTTC

clone size: NA
V gene: TRBV3-1/TRBV3-2
J gene: TRBJ1-4
D gene: NA
CDR3 protein: CASSQGSGGGVNEKLFF
CDR3 DNA: TGTGCCAGCAGCCAAGGTTCCGGCGGAGGGGTTAATGAAAAACTGTTTTTT

clone size: NA
V gene: TRBV27
J gene: TRBJ1-4
D gene: NA
CDR3 protein: CASSPQRDSEKLFF
CDR3 DNA: TGTGCCAGCAGTCCCCAGCGGGATTCGGAAAAACTGTTTTTT

clone size: NA
V gene: TRBV7-9
J gene: TRBJ1-5
D gene: NA
CDR3 protein: CASSLGGGRHQPQHF
CDR3 DNA: TGTGCCAGCAGCTTAGGAGGGGGTCGGCATCAGCCCCAGCATTTT

clone size: NA
V gene: TRBV27
J gene: TRBJ1-2
D gene: NA
CDR3 protein: CASSLSPQGLGYTF
CDR3 DNA: TGTGCCAGCAGTTTATCGCCCCAGGGGTTAGGCTACACCTTC

clone size: NA
V gene: TRBV18
J gene: TRBJ1-5
D gene: NA
CDR3 protein: CASSPEAQPQHF
CDR3 DNA: TGTGCCAGCTCACCCGAGGCACAGCCCCAGCATTTT

clone size: NA
V gene: TRBV28
J gene: TRBJ1-5
D gene: NA
CDR3 protein: CASSFWRDNQPQHF
CDR3 DNA: TGTGCCAGCAGTTTTTGGCGGGACAATCAGCCCCAGCATTTT

clone size: NA
V gene: TRBV11-2
J gene: TRBJ1-1
D gene: TRBD1
CDR3 protein: CASSSSIQGANTEAFF
CDR3 DNA: TGTGCCAGCAGCTCCTCAATACAGGGGGCGAACACTGAAGCTTTCTTT

clone size: NA
V gene: TRBV6-5
J gene: TRBJ1-2
D gene: NA
CDR3 protein: CASSYSSGNYGYTF
CDR3 DNA: TGTGCCAGCAGTTACTCATCAGGGAACTATGGCTACACCTTC

clone size: NA
V gene: TRBV5-1
J gene: TRBJ1-1
D gene: NA
CDR3 protein: CASSGTSNTEAFF
CDR3 DNA: TGCGCCAGCAGTGGGACATCGAACACTGAAGCTTTCTTT

clone size: NA
V gene: TRBV28
J gene: TRBJ1-5
D gene: NA
CDR3 protein: CASTAGQARQPQHF
CDR3 DNA: TGTGCCAGCACCGCAGGGCAGGCGAGGCAGCCCCAGCATTTT

clone size: few
V gene: TRBV12-3/TRBV12-4
J gene: TRBJ1-2
D gene: NA
CDR3 protein: CATRGEGYGYTF
CDR3 DNA: TGTGCCACCCGAGGGGAGGGCTATGGCTACACCTTC

clone size: NA
V gene: TRBV2
J gene: TRBJ1-1
D gene: NA
CDR3 protein: CASSERRQNTEAFF
CDR3 DNA: TGTGCCAGCAGTGAACGCAGGCAGAACACTGAAGCTTTCTTT

clone size: NA
V gene: TRBV3-1/TRBV3-2
J gene: TRBJ2-5
D gene: NA
CDR3 protein: CASSQVSGQETQYF
CDR3 DNA: TGTGCCAGCAGCCAAGTATCAGGGCAAGAGACCCAGTACTTC

clone size: NA
V gene: TRBV7-9
J gene: TRBJ1-2
D gene: NA
CDR3 protein: CASSLEREPNYGYTF
CDR3 DNA: TGTGCCAGCAGCTTAGAACGGGAGCCTAACTATGGCTACACCTTC

clone size: NA
V gene: TRBV15
J gene: TRBJ1-3
D gene: NA
CDR3 protein: CATSRDNAGSGNTIYF
CDR3 DNA: TGTGCCACCAGCAGAGATAATGCAGGCTCTGGAAACACCATATATTTT

clone size: NA
V gene: TRBV9
J gene: TRBJ2-1
D gene: TRBD2
CDR3 protein: CASSGNPTSGRLYNEQFF
CDR3 DNA: TGTGCCAGCAGCGGAAATCCGACTAGCGGGAGGCTTTACAATGAGCAGTTCTTC

clone size: NA
V gene: TRBV18
J gene: TRBJ1-4
D gene: NA
CDR3 protein: CASSATEVSTNEKLFF
CDR3 DNA: TGTGCCAGCTCAGCCACTGAGGTTTCAACTAATGAAAAACTGTTTTTT

clone size: NA
V gene: TRBV3-1/TRBV3-2
J gene: TRBJ1-6
D gene: NA
CDR3 protein: CASSPQTGFNSPLHF
CDR3 DNA: TGTGCCAGCAGCCCCCAAACAGGGTTCAATTCACCCCTCCACTTT

clone size: NA
V gene: TRBV2
J gene: TRBJ1-2
D gene: TRBD1
CDR3 protein: CASSESQGGYGYTF
CDR3 DNA: TGTGCCAGCAGTGAATCGCAGGGGGGCTATGGCTACACCTTC

clone size: NA
V gene: TRBV14
J gene: TRBJ1-2
D gene: NA
CDR3 protein: CASSPNRNYGYTF
CDR3 DNA: TGTGCCAGCAGCCCTAACAGAAACTATGGCTACACCTTC

clone size: NA
V gene: TRBV5-4
J gene: TRBJ2-5
D gene: TRBD1
CDR3 protein: CASSHWDREETQYF
CDR3 DNA: TGTGCCAGCAGCCACTGGGACAGGGAAGAGACCCAGTACTTC

clone size: NA
V gene: TRBV5-5
J gene: TRBJ1-1
D gene: NA
CDR3 protein: CASSLFVHSGNTEAFF
CDR3 DNA: TGTGCCAGCAGCTTGTTTGTTCATTCAGGGAACACTGAAGCTTTCTTT

clone size: once
V gene: TRBV15
J gene: TRBJ2-1
D gene: TRBD2
CDR3 protein: CATSKLGGIYNEQFF
CDR3 DNA: TGTGCCACCAGCAAGCTGGGGGGGATTTACAATGAGCAGTTCTTC

clone size: NA
V gene: TRBV19
J gene: TRBJ1-6
D gene: NA
CDR3 protein: CASRTGDFYNSPLHF
CDR3 DNA: TGTGCCAGTAGAACGGGGGACTTCTATAATTCACCCCTCCACTTT

clone size: NA
V gene: TRBV7-7
J gene: TRBJ2-2
D gene: TRBD2
CDR3 protein: CASSLASGGSNTGELFF
CDR3 DNA: TGTGCCAGCAGCTTGGCGAGCGGGGGGTCGAACACCGGGGAGCTGTTTTTT

clone size: NA
V gene: TRBV7-9
J gene: TRBJ2-2
D gene: TRBD1
CDR3 protein: CASSLKDRGKSDTGELFF
CDR3 DNA: TGTGCCAGCAGCTTAAAGGACAGGGGAAAAAGTGACACCGGGGAGCTGTTTTTT

clone size: NA
V gene: TRBV9
J gene: TRBJ1-1
D gene: TRBD1
CDR3 protein: CASSVVDRFTEAFF
CDR3 DNA: TGTGCCAGCAGCGTAGTGGACAGGTTTACTGAAGCTTTCTTT

clone size: NA
V gene: TRBV5-4
J gene: TRBJ1-2
D gene: TRBD1
CDR3 protein: CASSPGTVYGYTF
CDR3 DNA: TGTGCCAGCAGCCCCGGGACAGTCTATGGCTACACCTTC

clone size: NA
V gene: TRBV12-5
J gene: TRBJ1-1
D gene: NA
CDR3 protein: CASGWMTVGEAFF
CDR3 DNA: TGTGCTAGTGGCTGGATGACAGTCGGGGAAGCTTTCTTT

clone size: NA
V gene: TRBV7-8
J gene: TRBJ1-4
D gene: NA
CDR3 protein: CASSLFREKLFF
CDR3 DNA: TGTGCCAGCAGCCTATTCAGGGAAAAACTGTTTTTT

clone size: NA
V gene: TRBV10-2
J gene: TRBJ2-5
D gene: NA
CDR3 protein: CASNSGETQYF
CDR3 DNA: TGCGCCAGCAACAGCGGGGAGACCCAGTACTTC

clone size: NA
V gene: TRBV5-8
J gene: TRBJ2-4
D gene: NA
CDR3 protein: CASRFWAVAKNIQYF
CDR3 DNA: TGTGCCAGCAGATTTTGGGCAGTAGCCAAAAACATTCAGTACTTC

clone size: NA
V gene: TRBV3-1/TRBV3-2
J gene: TRBJ1-2
D gene: NA
CDR3 protein: CASSHRQETYGYTF
CDR3 DNA: TGTGCCAGCAGCCATAGACAGGAGACCTATGGCTACACCTTC

clone size: NA
V gene: TRBV9
J gene: TRBJ2-5
D gene: NA
CDR3 protein: CASTPEGDWKETQYF
CDR3 DNA: TGTGCCAGCACCCCAGAGGGGGATTGGAAGGAGACCCAGTACTTC

clone size: NA
V gene: TRBV7-3
J gene: TRBJ1-2
D gene: NA
CDR3 protein: CASSRDSNYGYTF
CDR3 DNA: TGTGCCAGCAGCCGCGACAGTAACTATGGCTACACCTTC

clone size: NA
V gene: TRBV9
J gene: TRBJ1-1
D gene: NA
CDR3 protein: CASSAITTGNTEAFF
CDR3 DNA: TGTGCCAGCAGCGCGATTACTACAGGGAACACTGAAGCTTTCTTT

clone size: NA
V gene: TRBV4-1
J gene: TRBJ1-2
D gene: NA
CDR3 protein: CASSPGGVNYGYTF
CDR3 DNA: TGCGCCAGCAGCCCTGGGGGGGTGAACTATGGCTACACCTTC

clone size: once
V gene: TRBV7-9
J gene: TRBJ1-1
D gene: TRBD1
CDR3 protein: CASSLDRGWMNTEAFF
CDR3 DNA: TGTGCCAGCAGCTTAGACAGGGGTTGGATGAACACTGAAGCTTTCTTT

clone size: few
V gene: TRBV19
J gene: TRBJ2-2
D gene: NA
CDR3 protein: CASSSALAGELFF
CDR3 DNA: TGTGCCAGTAGCAGCGCGTTGGCCGGGGAGCTGTTTTTT

clone size: once
V gene: TRBV2
J gene: TRBJ1-2
D gene: NA
CDR3 protein: CASSEIRDSSYGYTF
CDR3 DNA: TGTGCCAGCAGTGAAATCCGGGACTCAAGCTATGGCTACACCTTC

clone size: NA
V gene: TRBV19
J gene: TRBJ2-7
D gene: TRBD1
CDR3 protein: CASSIGQGVPSAYEQYF
CDR3 DNA: TGTGCCAGTAGTATCGGGCAGGGGGTACCGTCAGCCTACGAGCAGTACTTC

clone size: NA
V gene: TRBV11-3
J gene: TRBJ1-4
D gene: NA
CDR3 protein: CASSLDRSNEKLFF
CDR3 DNA: TGTGCCAGCAGCTTAGATCGGAGTAATGAAAAACTGTTTTTT